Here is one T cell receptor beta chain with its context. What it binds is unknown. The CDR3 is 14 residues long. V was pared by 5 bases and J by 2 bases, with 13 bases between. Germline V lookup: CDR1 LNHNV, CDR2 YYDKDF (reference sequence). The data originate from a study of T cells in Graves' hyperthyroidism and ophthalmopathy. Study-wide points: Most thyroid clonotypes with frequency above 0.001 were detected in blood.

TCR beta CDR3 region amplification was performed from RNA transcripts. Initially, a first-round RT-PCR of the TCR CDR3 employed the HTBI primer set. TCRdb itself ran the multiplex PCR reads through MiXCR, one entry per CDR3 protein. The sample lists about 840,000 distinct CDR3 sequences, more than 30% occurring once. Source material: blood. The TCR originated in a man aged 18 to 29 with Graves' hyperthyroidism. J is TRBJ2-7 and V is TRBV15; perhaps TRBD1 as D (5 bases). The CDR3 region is CATSQNTGAYEQYF. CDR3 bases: TGTGCCACCAGCCAGAATACAGGAGCCTACGAGCAGTACTTC.